This T cell receptor (beta chain) derives from a study of blood T cell repertoires in COVID-19. Study as a whole: PBMCs, B-cell-depleted T cells, or T cells were the source of the cDNA or gDNA that made up the material.

In the source study's methods: It was from reference gene primer amplification that nucleated cell counts were estimated. Repertoires were generated with immunoSEQ multiplex PCR, while TCRdb's copy carries only in-frame clones and drops some. Clonal size and the V and J genes are those of that table, whereas D and trimming came from the DNA. This repertoire shows roughly 280,000 clones, roughly 85% found once; its top ten account for more than 9.5%. CDR1 and CDR2 (germline): LGHDT, YNNKEL (reference sequence). J gave up 2 bases and V 1 base, and 0 bases lay outside the gene matches. This CDR3 comprises 14 residues.

V is TRBV3-1 (or the pseudogene TRBV3-2) and J is TRBJ2-5; 8 bases match TRBD1. This clonotype was sampled from a woman between 70 and 85 years old with acute or convalescent COVID-19. Material for sequencing was peripheral blood. CDR3 DNA: TGTGCCAGCAGCCAAGGACAGGGGCAAGAGACCCAGTACTTC. Protein: CASSQGQGQETQYF.